The 15 T cell receptor beta chains below come from one sample, sequenced in a study of blood T cell repertoires in COVID-19. The repertoire was sequenced with immunoSEQ multiplex PCR; TCRdb's copy has only in-frame clones and lacks some. The data contain about 460,000 clones, roughly nine tenths of them singletons. Sequencing input: PBMCs or T cells enriched from blood (not recorded which). Receptors were obtained from a woman aged 60 to 75 who had recovered from COVID-19.

The chain combines TRBV6-5 with TRBJ2-7, with 8 nucleotides matching TRBD1. CDR1 is MNHEY and CDR2 is SVGAGI in the germline V gene. V lost 2 bases to trimming and J lost 2 bases; unmatched junction nucleotides: 2. This CDR3 has 14 residues. CDR3 sequence (DNA): TGTGCCAGCAGTTACAACAGGGGGACCTACGAGCAGTACTTC. It encodes CASSYNRGTYEQYF.

Only one count was recorded for this clone. The J gene is TRBJ2-7, the V gene TRBV3-1 (or the pseudogene TRBV3-2), with 8 bases fitting TRBD1. The germline V gene has CDR1 LGHDT and CDR2 YNNKEL (reference sequence). V trimming: 5 bases; J trimming: 4 bases; junction bases outside the gene matches: 16. The CDR3 has 17 residues. The CDR3 bases are TGTGCCAGCAGCAGAGACAAAGGGGGGACAGGTTTTTACGAGCAGTACTTC. This codes for CASSRDKGGTGFYEQYF.

The gene calls are TRBV29-1 and TRBJ1-1; 9 positions match TRBD1. The CDR3 sequence is 13 residues long. Germline V CDR1 and CDR2: SQVTM, ANQGSEA. V lost 7 bases, J lost 1 base, and 4 bases stayed unmatched. The CDR3 region has the DNA TGCAGCGCCCACAGGGGGCGGAACACTGAAGCTTTCTTT. Translation gives CSAHRGRNTEAFF.

The rearrangement joins TRBV6-5 to TRBJ1-2; 7 bases agree with TRBD1. J gave up 4 bases and V 6 bases, and 5 bases lay outside the gene matches. Germline loops: CDR1 MNHEY, CDR2 SVGAGI. This CDR3 is built from 13 residues. CDR3 region: CASRATGPYGYTF. CDR3 nucleotide sequence: TGTGCCAGCAGGGCGACAGGGCCCTATGGCTACACCTTC.

The V call is TRBV6-1, the J call TRBJ1-2, with 9 positions matching TRBD1. The V segment lost 0 bases and the J segment 2 bases; nucleotides outside the gene matches: 4. The germline gives CDR1 MNHNS, CDR2 SASEGT. This CDR3 comprises 16 residues. The CDR3 here is CASSEAGTGRNYGYTF. The CDR3 DNA follows: TGTGCCAGCAGTGAAGCGGGGACAGGGAGGAACTATGGCTACACCTTC.

This clone has only one observation. The chain has TRBV10-3 and TRBJ2-7; the match to TRBD2 covers 7 bases. The J segment lost 2 bases and the V segment lost 7 bases, leaving 11 bases of the junction unmatched. The CDR3 is 15 residues long. In germline, CDR1 is ENHRY, CDR2 SYGVKD. The CDR3 bases are TGTGCCATCACCGGGGGTTCGGGGGGTGCCTACGAGCAGTACTTC. Its translation is CAITGGSGGAYEQYF.

The chain recombines TRBV6-1 with TRBJ2-7; TRBD2 is a possible D gene (5 bases). From germline, CDR1 is MNHNS and CDR2 SASEGT. The CDR3 totals 16 residues. V shed 1 base and J shed 2 bases, with 15 bases lying between them. The CDR3 here is CASSEGFEGFPYEQYV. The DNA of the CDR3 is TGTGCCAGCAGTGAAGGTTTTGAGGGTTTTCCCTACGAGCAGTACGTC.

The chain employs TRBV15 and TRBJ1-1; the D gene is possibly TRBD1 (6 bases). The length of the CDR3 is 16 residues. Trimming took off 3 bases at V and 1 base at J, with 15 bases between the two ends. From germline, CDR1 is LNHNV and CDR2 YYDKDF (reference sequence). CDR3 DNA: TGTGCCACCAGCAGCGACCTGGACAGCTCGAACACTGAAGCTTTCTTT. Translated: CATSSDLDSSNTEAFF.

The chain combines TRBV5-1 with TRBJ1-2, with 7 positions matching TRBD1. V was clipped by 3 bases and J by 4 bases; unmatched bases: 6. From germline, CDR1 is SGHRS and CDR2 YFSETQ. The CDR3 totals 14 residues. The CDR3 sequence: CASSSQGVRYGYTF. As DNA, the CDR3 is TGCGCCAGCAGCTCCCAGGGGGTCCGCTATGGCTACACCTTC.

The rearrangement uses TRBV5-4 and TRBJ2-1; 9 bases line up with TRBD1. This CDR3 comprises 14 residues. Germline V gene data show CDR1 as SGHNT and CDR2 as YYREEE (reference sequence). V lost 4 bases and J lost 7; bases outside the gene matches: 6. The CDR3 nucleotides are TGTGCCAGCAGCCCGGACAGGGGCTCTAATGAGCAGTTCTTC. This gives the protein CASSPDRGSNEQFF.

This clone was observed a single time. This chain connects TRBV6-5 to TRBJ1-2; the D gene is possibly TRBD1 (5 bases). Trimming stripped 6 bases from V and 4 bases from J, with 15 bases between. Germline-derived CDR1 and CDR2 are MNHEY and SVGAGI. The CDR3 loop spans 14 amino acids. Written as DNA, the CDR3 is TGTGCCAGCAGCCCCGGGAGGGGAAGCTATGGCTACACCTTC. Translated, it gives CASSPGRGSYGYTF.

This sequence joins TRBV24-1 and TRBJ1-2; 8 nucleotides match TRBD1. CDR3 length equals 14 residues. Germline V gene sequence: CDR1 KGHDR, CDR2 SFDVKD. V shed 2 bases, J shed 8 bases, and the junction held 6 bases outside the gene matches. The CDR3 bases are TGTGCCACCAGTGATTCACTGACAGGGGAAGGCTACACCTTC. This gives the protein CATSDSLTGEGYTF.

This rearrangement joins TRBV29-1 to TRBJ2-7; 7 nucleotides match TRBD1. The CDR3 loop spans 11 amino acids. Per the germline V gene, CDR1 is SQVTM and CDR2 is ANQGSEA. In DNA form, the CDR3 reads TGCAGCGTTGAAGGGGCGACAGGGTTTTTCGTC. Protein: CSVEGATGFFV.

This clone was counted only a few times. The rearrangement uses TRBV5-1 and TRBJ2-7, with unresolved D. This CDR3 is 14 amino acids long. V lost 2 bases to trimming and J lost 5 bases, with 14 bases between them. Germline V gene lookup returns CDR1 SGHRS and CDR2 YFSETQ. This chain's CDR3 is CASSFNPGTDEQYF. The CDR3 DNA follows: TGCGCCAGCAGCTTTAACCCCGGTACCGACGAGCAGTACTTC. The whole variable domain, filled in from reference TRBV5-1 and TRBJ2-7, reads KAGVTQTPRYLIKTRGQQVTLSCSPISGHRSVSWYQQTPGQGLQFLFEYFSETQRNKGNFPGRFSGRQFSNSRSEMNVSTLELGDSALYLCASSFNPGTDEQYFGPGTRLTVT.

The gene calls are TRBV6-1 and TRBJ1-5; D uncertain. Germline assignment: CDR1 MNHNS and CDR2 SASEGT. This CDR3 has 18 amino acids. V was pared by 2 bases and J by 0 bases, with 17 bases between. CDR3 DNA: TGTGCCAGCAGTGAAAAATCGGCGGGCGTTTATAGCAATCAGCCCCAGCATTTT. Translation: CASSEKSAGVYSNQPQHF.